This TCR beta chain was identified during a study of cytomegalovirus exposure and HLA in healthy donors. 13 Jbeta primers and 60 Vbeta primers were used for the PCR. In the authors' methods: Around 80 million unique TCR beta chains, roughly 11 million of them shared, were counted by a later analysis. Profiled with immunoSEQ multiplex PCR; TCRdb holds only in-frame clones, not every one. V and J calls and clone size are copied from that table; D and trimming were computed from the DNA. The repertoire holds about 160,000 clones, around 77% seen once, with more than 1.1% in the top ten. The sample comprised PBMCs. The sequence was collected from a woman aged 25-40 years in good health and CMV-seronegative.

The CDR3 DNA follows: TGTGCCAGCAGCCCCGGACAGGGTAACTCTGGGGCCAACGTCCTGACTTTC. Its translation is CASSPGQGNSGANVLTF. The gene calls are TRBV7-9 and TRBJ2-6; 8 bases match TRBD1. CDR1 SEHNR and CDR2 FQNEAQ come from the germline V gene (reference sequence). This CDR3 comprises 17 residues. After removal of 5 bases from V and 0 bases from J, the junction contained 6 bases not matched to a gene.